This entry lists 19 T cell receptor beta chains sequenced from one sample in a study of read filtering for tumor transcriptome and immune sequencing (dated by TCRdb to 2019 to 2021). The data were produced on an Illumina HiSeq 4000. The Immunoverse kit was used to build TCR libraries from around 420 ng RNA, with molecular barcoded adaptors covering alpha/delta and beta/gamma chains. TCRdb took the public reads, trimmed them with fastp at Q25, ran MiXCR for clone calling and kept in-frame beta chains. Each entry merges the rows of one CDR3 protein and shows their most common DNA and genes. In all, the sample holds about 38,000 distinct CDR3 sequences, and roughly an eighth of those were seen once. 27% of the sample belongs to the ten largest clones. The specimen sequenced was a population of CD138-negative cells sorted from bone marrow. The cell subset or site label on this specimen signifies: bone marrow mononuclear cells depleted of CD138+ plasma/myeloma cells by negative magnetic selection. The source of these receptors is a donor at least 40 years old with multiple myeloma.

This clonotype came up many times. The chain uses TRBV2 and TRBJ2-4; D may match TRBD1 or TRBD2 (6 bases each). The CDR3 totals 17 residues. V was clipped by 3 bases and J by 0 bases, with 15 bases between them. Germline CDR1 SNHLY, CDR2 FYNNEI. As DNA, the CDR3 is TGTGCCAGCAGTGAGGTTCGGGGGCTTATAGCCAAAAACATTCAGTACTTC. Translation: CASSEVRGLIAKNIQYF.

This clonotype was seen once. Given a much more abundant clone one base away, this may be a read error. The rearrangement links TRBV6-5 to TRBJ2-7; no reliable D call. CDR1 is MNHEY and CDR2 is SVGAGI in the germline V gene. The CDR3 consists of 11 residues. V was clipped by 8 bases and J by 5 bases, with 10 bases between them. Here the CDR3 reads CASAELNEQYF. The CDR3 DNA follows: TGTGCCAGCGCGGAACTCAACGAGCAGTACTTC.

Comment on this clonotype: Sequence at one end of the junction differs from germline and may be a read error. The V gene is TRBV9, the J gene TRBJ1-1; tentative D call: TRBD1 (5 bases). The CDR3 runs 14 residues. The germline V gene encodes CDR1 SGDLS and CDR2 YYNGEE. DNA for the CDR3: TGTGCCAGCAGCGCGGGAAGTGCGGACACTGAAGTTTTCTTT. Amino acid sequence: CASSAGSADTEVFF.

This clonotype showed up many times. The chain is built from TRBV7-9 and TRBJ2-7; 10 positions agree with TRBD2. V was clipped by 5 bases and J by 2 bases; unmatched bases: 6. The CDR3 totals 15 residues. CDR1 is SEHNR, CDR2 FQNEAQ, per germline (reference sequence). CDR3 sequence: CASSQLAGVTYEQYF. In DNA form, the CDR3 reads TGTGCCAGCAGCCAGCTAGCGGGAGTTACCTACGAGCAGTACTTC.

This clonotype showed up many times. In nucleotides, the CDR3 is TGTGCCAGCGCCCGCGGTGTTTACGAGCAGTACTTC. This translates into CASARGVYEQYF. The chain is built from TRBV3-1 and TRBJ2-7; no firm D call. The CDR3 extends over 12 amino acids. Germline V gives CDR1 LGHDT, CDR2 YNNKEL (reference sequence). Trimming removed 8 bases from V and 4 bases from J, with 12 bases in between.

Many counts were recorded for this clonotype. This sequence joins TRBV6-2 or TRBV6-3 and TRBJ2-5; 13 nucleotides agree with TRBD2. The CDR3 totals 15 residues. Looked up from germline, CDR1 is MNHEY and CDR2 is SVGEGT. Trimming took 5 bases from V and 5 from J; bases not matched to a gene: 5. The CDR3 reads CASSRGTSGKETQYF. The CDR3 DNA reads as TGTGCCAGCAGTCGCGGGACTAGCGGGAAGGAGACCCAGTACTTC.

This clonotype was observed many times. The chain joins TRBV7-6 to TRBJ2-5, with TRBD1 matching over 8 bases. The CDR3 spans 15 residues. The junction had 8 bases not matched to a gene; V was cut back by 5 bases and J by 3 bases. Germline loops: CDR1 SGHVS, CDR2 FNYEAQ. This CDR3 reads CASSIGQGGEETQYF. CDR3 sequence (DNA): TGTGCCAGCAGCATCGGACAGGGTGGGGAAGAGACCCAGTACTTC.

The chain carries TRBV11-2 and TRBJ2-5; D may correspond to TRBD1 or TRBD2 (6 bases each). V dropped 2 bases and J dropped 5 bases, with 15 bases sitting between them. The CDR3 is 15 residues long. Germline V lookup: CDR1 SGHAT, CDR2 FQNNGV. The CDR3 reads CASSLSRGAWETQYF. The CDR3 DNA follows: TGTGCCAGCAGCTTATCTAGGGGGGCTTGGGAGACCCAGTACTTC.

This clonotype has only a few counts. A clone one base away is much larger, so this may be a read error. V and J are TRBV29-1 and TRBJ2-1; 10 bases are shared with TRBD2. The length of the CDR3 is 15 residues. CDR1 is SQVTM and CDR2 is ANQGSEA in the germline V gene. This CDR3 reads CSVTPTSGYWNGQFF. CDR3 in DNA: TGCAGCGTGACACCGACTAGCGGGTATTGGAATGGGCAGTTCTTC.

This clonotype was seen more than once but under ten times. The J gene is TRBJ2-7, the V gene TRBV28; D call uncertain. In germline, CDR1 is MDHEN, CDR2 SYDVKM. Trimming took off 6 bases at V and 6 bases at J, with 9 bases between the two ends. The CDR3 contains 11 residues. The CDR3 DNA is TGTGCCAGCAGCACACAGAGCGAGCAGTACTTC. Its protein product is CASSTQSEQYF.

To note about this clonotype: A much larger clone differs from this one at a single base, so this may be a read error. V and J are TRBV27 and TRBJ2-1; 12 bases line up with TRBD2. The CDR3 consists of 14 residues. Looked up from germline, CDR1 is MNHEY and CDR2 is SMNVEV (reference sequence). The junction had 4 bases not matched to a gene; V was cut back by 6 bases and J by 7 bases. CDR3 loop: CASRTSGGVNEQFF. CDR3 nucleotides: TGTGCCAGCAGGACTAGCGGGGGCGTTAATGAGCAGTTCTTC.

This clonotype came up many times. This chain connects TRBV25-1 to TRBJ2-2, with D possibly matching TRBD2 (6 bases). The CDR3 is 15 residues long. Germline loops: CDR1 MGHDK, CDR2 SYGVNS. Trimming removed 4 bases from V and 4 bases from J, with 13 bases in between. The CDR3 DNA reads as TGTGCCAGCAGTGTAGGTGGGGGGTCCACCGGGGAGCTGTTTTTT. Translated, it gives CASSVGGGSTGELFF.

This clonotype has at least ten counts. The chain joins TRBV5-4 to TRBJ2-1; 9 positions match TRBD2. The CDR3 extends over 17 amino acids. V trimming: 4 bases; J trimming: 7 bases; junction bases outside the gene matches: 15. Germline values: CDR1 SGHNT, CDR2 YYREEE (reference sequence). CDR3 amino acids: CASSPESSGSGRNEQFF. DNA for the CDR3: TGTGCCAGCAGCCCTGAAAGTAGCGGGAGCGGTCGGAATGAGCAGTTCTTC.

At least ten counts were recorded for this clonotype. The chain uses TRBV2 and TRBJ2-5; D uncertain. Trimming left V 4 bases short and J 2 bases short, with 2 bases between. CDR1 is SNHLY and CDR2 is FYNNEI in the germline V gene. The CDR3 contains 11 residues. The CDR3 region has the DNA TGTGCCAGCAGTGCGCAAGAGACCCAGTACTTC. Its translation is CASSAQETQYF.

Of note for this clonotype: With a far larger clone one base away, a read error is the likely cause. The chain combines TRBV6-5 with TRBJ2-1, with 8 bases aligning to TRBD1. Trimming removed 5 bases from V and 4 bases from J; junction bases left unmatched: 7. Germline CDR1 is MNHEY and CDR2 is SVGAGI. This CDR3 comprises 15 residues. The CDR3 DNA follows: TGTGCCAGCAGTGAAGCGCAGGGGGCATACAATGAGCAGTTCTTC. It translates to CASSEAQGAYNEQFF.

A note on this clonotype: Since a far larger clone is one base different, this is likely a read error. The chain couples TRBV6-5 to TRBJ2-1; possible D gene TRBD2, 6 bases. This CDR3 has 14 residues. V was cut by 6 bases and J by 4 bases, with 13 bases left in between. Germline CDR1 and CDR2: MNHEY and SVGAGI. CDR3 DNA: TGTGCCAGCAGCACGGGTAGCGGTTACAATGAGCAGTTCTTC. Protein sequence: CASSTGSGYNEQFF.

This clonotype occurred many times. The genes are TRBV20-1 and TRBJ1-6; TRBD1 might be the D (5 bases). The ends were cut back, 8 bases at V and 0 bases at J, with 11 bases in the middle. Germline assignment: CDR1 DFQATT and CDR2 SNEGSKA (reference sequence). The length of the CDR3 is 14 residues. The CDR3 sequence: CSTEGSSYNSPLHF. The CDR3 region has the DNA TGCAGTACGGAGGGGAGCTCCTATAATTCACCCCTCCACTTT.

The sample holds many counts of this clonotype. The chain combines TRBV7-9 with TRBJ2-3; weak D call: TRBD2 (6 bases). The CDR3 sequence is 14 residues long. Germline V gene data show CDR1 as SEHNR and CDR2 as FQNEAQ (reference sequence). V gave up 5 bases and J gave up 4 bases, with 13 bases separating them. For the CDR3, the DNA is TGTGCCAGCAGCGATATACGACTAGCAGATACGCAGTATTTT. Translating it yields CASSDIRLADTQYF.

The CDR3 is CAISESGRGAGELFF. The CDR3 bases are TGTGCCATCAGTGAAAGCGGGAGGGGCGCCGGGGAGCTGTTTTTT. The chain is built from TRBV10-3 and TRBJ2-2; 10 bases match TRBD2. Germline V gives CDR1 ENHRY, CDR2 SYGVKD. V was pared by 3 bases and J by 6 bases, with 4 bases of the junction left unmatched. The CDR3 has 15 residues.